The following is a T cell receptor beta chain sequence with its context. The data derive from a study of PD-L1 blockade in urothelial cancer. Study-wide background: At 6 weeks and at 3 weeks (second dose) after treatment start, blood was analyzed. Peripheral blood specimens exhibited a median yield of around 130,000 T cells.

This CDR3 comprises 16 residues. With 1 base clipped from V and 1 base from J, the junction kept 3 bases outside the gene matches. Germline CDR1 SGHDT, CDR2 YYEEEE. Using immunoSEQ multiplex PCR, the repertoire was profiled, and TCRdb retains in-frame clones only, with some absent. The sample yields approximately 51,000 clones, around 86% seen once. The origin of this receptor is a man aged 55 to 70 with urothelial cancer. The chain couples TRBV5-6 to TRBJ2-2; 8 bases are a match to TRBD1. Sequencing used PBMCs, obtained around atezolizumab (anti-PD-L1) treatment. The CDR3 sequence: CASSLIGTGNTGELFF. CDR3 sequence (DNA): TGTGCCAGCAGCTTGATCGGGACAGGGAACACCGGGGAGCTGTTTTTT.